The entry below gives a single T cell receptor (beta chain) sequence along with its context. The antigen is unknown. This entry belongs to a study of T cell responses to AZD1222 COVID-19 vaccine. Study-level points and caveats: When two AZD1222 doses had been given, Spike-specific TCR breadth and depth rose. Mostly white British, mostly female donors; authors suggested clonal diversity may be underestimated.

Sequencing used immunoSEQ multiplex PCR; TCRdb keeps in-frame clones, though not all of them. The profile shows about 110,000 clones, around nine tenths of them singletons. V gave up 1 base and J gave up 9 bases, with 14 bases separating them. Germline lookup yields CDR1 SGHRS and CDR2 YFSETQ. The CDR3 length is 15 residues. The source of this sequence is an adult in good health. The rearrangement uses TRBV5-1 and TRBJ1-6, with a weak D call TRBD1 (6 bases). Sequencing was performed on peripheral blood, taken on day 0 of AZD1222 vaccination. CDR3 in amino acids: CASSLFQGMGSPLHF. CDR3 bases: TGCGCCAGCAGCTTGTTTCAGGGGATGGGTTCACCCCTCCACTTT.